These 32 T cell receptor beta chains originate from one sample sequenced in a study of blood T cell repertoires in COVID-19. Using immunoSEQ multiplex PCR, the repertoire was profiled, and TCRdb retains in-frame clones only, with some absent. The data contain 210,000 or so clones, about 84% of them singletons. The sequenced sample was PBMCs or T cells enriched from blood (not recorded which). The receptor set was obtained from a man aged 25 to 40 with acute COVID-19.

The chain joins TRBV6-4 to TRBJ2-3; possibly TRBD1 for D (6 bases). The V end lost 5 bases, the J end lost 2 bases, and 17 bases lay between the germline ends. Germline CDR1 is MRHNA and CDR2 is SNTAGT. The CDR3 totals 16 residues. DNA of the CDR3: TGTGCCAGCAGTCCTAACCGGGACACTTACACAGATACGCAGTATTTT. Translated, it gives CASSPNRDTYTDTQYF.

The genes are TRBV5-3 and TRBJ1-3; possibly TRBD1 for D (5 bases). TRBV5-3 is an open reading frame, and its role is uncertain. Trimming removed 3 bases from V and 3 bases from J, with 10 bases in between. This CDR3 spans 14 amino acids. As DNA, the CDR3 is TGTGCCAGAAGCTGGGGGGAGAGTGGAAACACCATATATTTT. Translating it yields CARSWGESGNTIYF.

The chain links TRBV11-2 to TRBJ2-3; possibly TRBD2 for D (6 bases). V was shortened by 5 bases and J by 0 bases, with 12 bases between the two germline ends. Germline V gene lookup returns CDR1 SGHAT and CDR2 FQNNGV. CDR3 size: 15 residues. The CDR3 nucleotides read TGTGCCAGCAGCCACGGGGGAACTAGCACAGATACGCAGTATTTT. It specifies CASSHGGTSTDTQYF. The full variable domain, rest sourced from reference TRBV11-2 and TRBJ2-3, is EAGVAQSPRYKIIEKRQSVAFWCNPISGHATLYWYQQILGQGPKLLIQFQNNGVVDDSQLPKDRFSAERLKGVDSTLKIQPAKLEDSAVYLCASSHGGTSTDTQYFGPGTRLTVL.

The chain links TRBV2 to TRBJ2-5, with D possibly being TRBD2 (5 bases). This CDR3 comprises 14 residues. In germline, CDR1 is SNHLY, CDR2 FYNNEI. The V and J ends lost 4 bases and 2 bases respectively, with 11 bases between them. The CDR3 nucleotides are TGTGCCAGCAGTGGCCTCGGGATACAAGAGACCCAGTACTTC. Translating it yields CASSGLGIQETQYF. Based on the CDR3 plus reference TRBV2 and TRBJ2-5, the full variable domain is EPEVTQTPSHQVTQMGQEVILRCVPISNHLYFYWYRQILGQKVEFLVSFYNNEISEKSEIFDDQFSVERPDGSNFTLKIRSTKLEDSAMYFCASSGLGIQETQYFGPGTRLLVL.

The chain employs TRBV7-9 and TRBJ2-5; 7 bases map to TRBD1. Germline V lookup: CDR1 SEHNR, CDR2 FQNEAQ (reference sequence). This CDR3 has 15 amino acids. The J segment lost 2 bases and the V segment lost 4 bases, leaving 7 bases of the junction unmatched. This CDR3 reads CASSWDRSSQETQYF. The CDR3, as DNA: TGTGCCAGCAGCTGGGACAGAAGTTCACAAGAGACCCAGTACTTC.

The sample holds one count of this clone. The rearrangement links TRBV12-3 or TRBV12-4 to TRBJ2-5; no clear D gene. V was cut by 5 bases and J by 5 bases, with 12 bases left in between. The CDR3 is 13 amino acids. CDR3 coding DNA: TGTGCCAGCAGTCGAAATCAGGCTGAGACCCAGTACTTC. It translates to CASSRNQAETQYF.

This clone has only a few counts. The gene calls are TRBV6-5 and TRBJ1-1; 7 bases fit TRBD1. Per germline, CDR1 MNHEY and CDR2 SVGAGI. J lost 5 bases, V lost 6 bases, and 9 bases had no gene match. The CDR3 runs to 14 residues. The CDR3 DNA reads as TGTGCCAGCAGCCTACGAGGGGGCGGGACTGAAGCTTTCTTT. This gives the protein CASSLRGGGTEAFF.

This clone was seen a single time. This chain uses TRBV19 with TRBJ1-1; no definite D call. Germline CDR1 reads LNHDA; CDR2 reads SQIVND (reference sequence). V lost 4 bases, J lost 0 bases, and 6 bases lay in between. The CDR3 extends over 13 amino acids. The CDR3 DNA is TGTGCCAGTAGTACTATCCTGAACACTGAAGCTTTCTTT. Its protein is CASSTILNTEAFF.

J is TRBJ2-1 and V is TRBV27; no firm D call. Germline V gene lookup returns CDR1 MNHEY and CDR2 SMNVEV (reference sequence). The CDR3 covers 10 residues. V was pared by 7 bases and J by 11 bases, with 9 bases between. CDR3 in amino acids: CASTSCKQFF. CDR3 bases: TGTGCCAGCACCTCGTGTAAGCAGTTCTTC.

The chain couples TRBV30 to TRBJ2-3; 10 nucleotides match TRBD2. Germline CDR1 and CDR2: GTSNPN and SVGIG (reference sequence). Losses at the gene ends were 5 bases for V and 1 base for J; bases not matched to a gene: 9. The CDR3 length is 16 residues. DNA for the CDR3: TGTGCCTGGTCAGAACTAGCGGGGCTCGGCACAGATACGCAGTATTTT. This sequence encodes CAWSELAGLGTDTQYF.

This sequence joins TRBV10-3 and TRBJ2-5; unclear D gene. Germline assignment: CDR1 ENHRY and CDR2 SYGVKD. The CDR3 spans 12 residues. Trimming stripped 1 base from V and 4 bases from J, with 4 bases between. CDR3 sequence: CAISEFRETQYF. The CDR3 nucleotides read TGTGCCATCAGTGAGTTTAGAGAGACCCAGTACTTC.

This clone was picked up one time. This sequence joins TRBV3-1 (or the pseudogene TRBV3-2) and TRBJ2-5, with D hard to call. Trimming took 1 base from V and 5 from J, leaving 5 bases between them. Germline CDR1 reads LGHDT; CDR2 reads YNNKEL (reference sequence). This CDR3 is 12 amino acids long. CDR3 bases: TGTGCCAGCAGCCAAGCTACGGAGACCCAGTACTTC. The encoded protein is CASSQATETQYF.

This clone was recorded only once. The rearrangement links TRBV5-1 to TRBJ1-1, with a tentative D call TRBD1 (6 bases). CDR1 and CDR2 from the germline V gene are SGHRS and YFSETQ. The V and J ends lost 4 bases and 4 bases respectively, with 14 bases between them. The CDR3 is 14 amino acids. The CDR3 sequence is CASSLTGLVTEAFF. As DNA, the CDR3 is TGCGCCAGCAGCCTTACAGGGTTGGTCACTGAAGCTTTCTTT.

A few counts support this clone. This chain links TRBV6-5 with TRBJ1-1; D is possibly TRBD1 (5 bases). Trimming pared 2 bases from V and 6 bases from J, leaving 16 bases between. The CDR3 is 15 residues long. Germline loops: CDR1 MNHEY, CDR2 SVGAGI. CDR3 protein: CASSYTPQAAAEAFF. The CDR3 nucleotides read TGTGCCAGCAGTTACACGCCACAGGCGGCGGCTGAAGCTTTCTTT.

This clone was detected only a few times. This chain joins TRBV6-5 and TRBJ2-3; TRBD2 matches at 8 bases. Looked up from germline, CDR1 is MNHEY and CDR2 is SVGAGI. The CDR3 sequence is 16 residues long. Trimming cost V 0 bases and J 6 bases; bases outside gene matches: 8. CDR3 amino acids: CASSYSGGGPGDTQYF. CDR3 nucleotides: TGTGCCAGCAGTTACTCCGGCGGGGGGCCAGGTGATACGCAGTATTTT.

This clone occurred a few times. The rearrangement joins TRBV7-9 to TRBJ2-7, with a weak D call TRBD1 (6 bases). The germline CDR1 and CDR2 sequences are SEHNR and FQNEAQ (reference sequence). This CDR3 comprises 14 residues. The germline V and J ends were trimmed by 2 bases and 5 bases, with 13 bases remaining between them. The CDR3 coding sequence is TGTGCCAGCAGCTTAACAGGGAGTATGGACGAGCAGTACTTC. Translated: CASSLTGSMDEQYF.

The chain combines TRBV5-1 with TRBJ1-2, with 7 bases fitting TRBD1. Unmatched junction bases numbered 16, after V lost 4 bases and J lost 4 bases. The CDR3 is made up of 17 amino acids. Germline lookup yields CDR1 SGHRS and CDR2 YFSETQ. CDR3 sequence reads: CASSLKNLDRVFYGYTF. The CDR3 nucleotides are TGCGCCAGCAGCCTAAAAAATCTCGACAGGGTCTTCTATGGCTACACCTTC.

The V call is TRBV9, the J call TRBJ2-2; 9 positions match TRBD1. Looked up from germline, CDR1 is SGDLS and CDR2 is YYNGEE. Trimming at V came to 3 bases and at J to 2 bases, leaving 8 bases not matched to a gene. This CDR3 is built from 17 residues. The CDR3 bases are TGTGCCAGCAGCGGACAAACAGGGGGCTTTAACACCGGGGAGCTGTTTTTT. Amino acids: CASSGQTGGFNTGELFF.

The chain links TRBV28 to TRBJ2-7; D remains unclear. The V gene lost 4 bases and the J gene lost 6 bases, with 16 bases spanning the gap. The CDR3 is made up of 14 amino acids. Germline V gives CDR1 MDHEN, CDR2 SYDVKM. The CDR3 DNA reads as TGTGCCAGCAGTTCTCCCACATATCGCCCCGAGCAGTACTTC. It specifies CASSSPTYRPEQYF. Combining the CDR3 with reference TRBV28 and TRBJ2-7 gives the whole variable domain DVKVTQSSRYLVKRTGEKVFLECVQDMDHENMFWYRQDPGLGLRLIYFSYDVKMKEKGDIPEGYSVSREKKERFSLILESASTNQTSMYLCASSSPTYRPEQYFGPGTRLTVT.

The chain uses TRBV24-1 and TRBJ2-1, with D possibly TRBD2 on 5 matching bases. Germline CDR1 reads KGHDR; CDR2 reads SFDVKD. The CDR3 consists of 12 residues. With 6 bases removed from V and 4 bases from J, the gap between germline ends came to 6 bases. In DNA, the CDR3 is TGTGCCACCAGTAGCGGTTACAATGAGCAGTTCTTC. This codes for CATSSGYNEQFF.

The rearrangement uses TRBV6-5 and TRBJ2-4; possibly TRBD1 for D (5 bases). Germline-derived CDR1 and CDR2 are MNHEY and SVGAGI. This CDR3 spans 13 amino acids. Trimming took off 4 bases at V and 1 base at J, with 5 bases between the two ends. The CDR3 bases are TGTGCCAGCAGTTCAGGGGCCAAAAACATTCAGTACTTC. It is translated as CASSSGAKNIQYF.

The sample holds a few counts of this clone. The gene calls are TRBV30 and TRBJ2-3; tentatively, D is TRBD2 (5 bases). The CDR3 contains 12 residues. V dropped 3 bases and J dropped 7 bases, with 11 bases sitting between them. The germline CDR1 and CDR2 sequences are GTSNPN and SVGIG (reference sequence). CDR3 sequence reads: CAWSREAYTQYF. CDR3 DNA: TGTGCCTGGAGCCGGGAAGCATATACGCAGTATTTT.

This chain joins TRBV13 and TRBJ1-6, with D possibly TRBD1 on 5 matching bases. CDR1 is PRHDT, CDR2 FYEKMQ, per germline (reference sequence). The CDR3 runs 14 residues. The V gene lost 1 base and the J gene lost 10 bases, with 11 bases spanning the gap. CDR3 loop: CASSLEGSGSPLHF. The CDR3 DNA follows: TGTGCCAGCAGCTTAGAGGGGTCAGGCTCACCCCTCCACTTT.

The CDR3 reads CASSEVGGYNQPQHF. CDR3 sequence (DNA): TGTGCCAGCAGTGAAGTCGGCGGTTACAATCAGCCCCAGCATTTT. The chain couples TRBV6-1 to TRBJ1-5; D not resolved. Trimming took 1 base from V and 3 from J, leaving 10 bases between them. The CDR3 extends over 15 amino acids. From germline, CDR1 is MNHNS and CDR2 SASEGT.

For the CDR3, the DNA is TGTGCCAGCAGCCACCGGGACAGGGGGTTGCGCTACACCTTC. Protein product: CASSHRDRGLRYTF. V gene TRBV3-1 (or the pseudogene TRBV3-2) combines with J gene TRBJ1-2; 11 bases align to TRBD1. CDR1 and CDR2 (germline): LGHDT, YNNKEL (reference sequence). The V segment lost 3 bases and the J segment 9 bases; nucleotides outside the gene matches: 6. The CDR3 runs to 14 residues.

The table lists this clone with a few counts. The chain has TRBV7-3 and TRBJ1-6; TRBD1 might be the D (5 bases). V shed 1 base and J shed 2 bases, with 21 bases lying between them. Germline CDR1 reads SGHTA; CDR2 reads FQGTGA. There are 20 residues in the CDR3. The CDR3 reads CASSLRGRASGEAYNSPLHF. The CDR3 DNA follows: TGTGCCAGCAGCTTAAGGGGTAGGGCGTCGGGGGAGGCCTATAATTCACCCCTCCACTTT.

CDR3 bases: TGTGCCGCAGGGACTAGCTCCTACAATGAGCAGTTCTTC. Amino acids: CAAGTSSYNEQFF. The J gene is TRBJ2-1, the V gene TRBV12-3 or TRBV12-4; 8 bases fit TRBD2. This CDR3 comprises 13 residues. V lost 11 bases, J lost 0 bases, and 3 bases stayed unmatched.

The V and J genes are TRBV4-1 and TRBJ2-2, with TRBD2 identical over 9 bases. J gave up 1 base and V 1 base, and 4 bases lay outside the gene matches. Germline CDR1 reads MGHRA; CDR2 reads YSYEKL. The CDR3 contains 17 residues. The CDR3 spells CASSQGRGGRNTGELFF. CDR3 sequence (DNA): TGCGCCAGCAGCCAAGGGCGGGGGGGCCGGAACACCGGGGAGCTGTTTTTT.

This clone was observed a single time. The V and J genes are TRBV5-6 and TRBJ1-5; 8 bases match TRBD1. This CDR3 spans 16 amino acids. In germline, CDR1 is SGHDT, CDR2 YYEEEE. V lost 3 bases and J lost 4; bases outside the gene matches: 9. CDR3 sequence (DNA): TGTGCCAGCAGCTCCGGAGACAGGGGCACTAATCAGCCCCAGCATTTT. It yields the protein CASSSGDRGTNQPQHF.

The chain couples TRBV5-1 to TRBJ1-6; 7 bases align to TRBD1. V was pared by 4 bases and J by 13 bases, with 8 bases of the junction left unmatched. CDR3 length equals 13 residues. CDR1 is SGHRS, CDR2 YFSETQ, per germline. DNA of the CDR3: TGCGCCAGCAGCCATACAGGGGCGGACCCCCTCCACTTT. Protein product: CASSHTGADPLHF.

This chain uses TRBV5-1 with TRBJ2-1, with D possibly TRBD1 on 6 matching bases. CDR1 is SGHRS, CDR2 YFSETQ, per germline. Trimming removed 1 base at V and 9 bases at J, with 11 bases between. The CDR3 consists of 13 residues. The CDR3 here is CASSLQGLSEQFF. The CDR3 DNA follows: TGCGCCAGCAGCTTGCAGGGGCTAAGTGAGCAGTTCTTC. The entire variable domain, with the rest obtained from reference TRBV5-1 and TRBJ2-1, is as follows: KAGVTQTPRYLIKTRGQQVTLSCSPISGHRSVSWYQQTPGQGLQFLFEYFSETQRNKGNFPGRFSGRQFSNSRSEMNVSTLELGDSALYLCASSLQGLSEQFFGPGTRLTVL.

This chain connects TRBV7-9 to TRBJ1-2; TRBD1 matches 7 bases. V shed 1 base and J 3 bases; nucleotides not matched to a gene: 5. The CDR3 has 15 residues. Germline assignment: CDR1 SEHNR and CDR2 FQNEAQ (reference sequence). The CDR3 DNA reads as TGTGCCAGCAGCTTAGAAGGGACAGCCTACTATGGCTACACCTTC. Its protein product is CASSLEGTAYYGYTF.